This passage covers 8 T cell receptor beta chains from one sample sequenced in a study of human T cells and chemical hapten exposure. Specified time point: pre-sensitization, week 0. Specified treatment: therapeutic diphenylcyclopropenone sensitization with weekly scalp DPC. Unfractionated whole blood served as the source for total RNA extraction. TCRdb independently ran MiXCR on the RACE reads; one entry per CDR3 protein. The sample contains about 30,000 distinct CDR3 sequences, 10% of which appear only once. The sample in question was whole blood, obtained in connection with sensitization to the hapten diphenylcyclopropenone (DPC). The receptors stem from a man aged 50 to 59 with alopecia areata. Some clones in this sample may be carry-over from other donors' samples.

The table lists this clonotype with many counts. The chain uses TRBV10-1 and TRBJ1-1, with a possible D match to TRBD1 (5 bases). The CDR3 length is 13 residues. CDR1 is WNHNN, CDR2 SYGVQD, per germline (reference sequence). V gave up 3 bases and J gave up 4 bases, with 9 bases separating them. CDR3 protein: CASSDGGFTEAFF. CDR3 bases: TGCGCCAGCAGTGATGGGGGGTTCACTGAAGCTTTCTTT.

The J gene is TRBJ2-1, the V gene TRBV15, with TRBD1 matching over 10 bases. The CDR3 runs 16 residues. V trimming: 5 bases; J trimming: 8 bases; junction bases outside the gene matches: 12. Germline assignment: CDR1 LNHNV and CDR2 YYDKDF (reference sequence). The CDR3 spells CATSLRGTGTGDEQFF. The CDR3 region has the DNA TGTGCCACCAGCCTGAGGGGAACCGGGACAGGGGATGAGCAGTTCTTC.

This clonotype was detected only once. This chain links TRBV29-1 with TRBJ2-1, with 7 bases fitting TRBD1. The V segment lost 6 bases and the J segment 6 bases; nucleotides outside the gene matches: 5. Germline V gives CDR1 SQVTM, CDR2 ANQGSEA. The CDR3 sequence is 12 residues long. The DNA for the CDR3 is TGCAGCGTAGGACAGGTGGGCAATGAGCAGTTCTTC. It yields the protein CSVGQVGNEQFF.

This clonotype was observed many times. The chain carries TRBV6-6 and TRBJ2-7; TRBD1 agrees at 9 bases. Germline lookup yields CDR1 MNHNY and CDR2 SVGAGI (reference sequence). The CDR3 runs to 15 residues. J lost 6 bases, V lost 2 bases, and 8 bases had no gene match. CDR3 protein: CASSYLGQGQGEQYF. For the CDR3, the DNA is TGTGCCAGCAGTTACCTTGGACAGGGACAGGGCGAGCAGTACTTC.

In its sample, this clonotype was seen many times. This sequence joins TRBV2 and TRBJ2-3; D may be TRBD1 or TRBD2 (6 bases each). Germline lookup yields CDR1 SNHLY and CDR2 FYNNEI. The CDR3 totals 16 residues. The V end lost 4 bases, the J end lost 6 bases, and 20 bases lay between the germline ends. The CDR3 sequence is CASSGESVQGGDTQYF. The DNA for the CDR3 is TGTGCCAGCAGTGGGGAGTCGGTACAGGGAGGTGATACGCAGTATTTT.

This clonotype has ten or more counts. The rearrangement uses TRBV18 and TRBJ2-7; D assignment may be TRBD1 or TRBD2 (5 bases each). V was shortened by 3 bases and J by 4 bases, with 19 bases between the two germline ends. The CDR3 contains 16 residues. The V gene's germline CDR1 is KGHSH and CDR2 LQKENI. In DNA, the CDR3 is TGTGCCAGCTCACCCCCCGGGACCAACGTTCTTTACGAGCAGTACTTC. It yields the protein CASSPPGTNVLYEQYF.

This clonotype was counted ten times or more. The V call is TRBV3-1, the J call TRBJ2-3; D gene unclear. The CDR3 sequence is 13 residues long. V shed 4 bases and J shed 5 bases, with 10 bases lying between them. CDR1 and CDR2 (germline): LGHDT, YNNKEL (reference sequence). CDR3 in amino acids: CASSPLPGDTQYF. DNA for the CDR3: TGTGCCAGCAGCCCCCTGCCCGGAGATACGCAGTATTTT.

The chain links TRBV29-1 to TRBJ2-7; tentatively, D is TRBD2 (6 bases). Germline V gene sequence: CDR1 SQVTM, CDR2 ANQGSEA. The CDR3 totals 12 residues. V shed 6 bases and J shed 5 bases, with 14 bases lying between them. The CDR3 reads CSVIREFDEQYF. The CDR3 DNA reads TGCAGCGTAATCCGGGAGTTCGACGAGCAGTACTTC.